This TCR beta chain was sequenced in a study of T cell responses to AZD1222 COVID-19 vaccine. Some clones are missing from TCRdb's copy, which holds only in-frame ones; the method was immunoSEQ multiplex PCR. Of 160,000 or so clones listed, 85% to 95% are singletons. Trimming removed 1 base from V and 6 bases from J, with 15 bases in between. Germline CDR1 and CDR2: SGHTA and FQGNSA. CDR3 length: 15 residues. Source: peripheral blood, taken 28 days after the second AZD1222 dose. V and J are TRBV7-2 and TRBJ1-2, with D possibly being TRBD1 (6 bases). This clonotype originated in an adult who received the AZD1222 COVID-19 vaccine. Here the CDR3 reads CASSLVSSGADGYTF. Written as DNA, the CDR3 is TGTGCCAGCAGCTTAGTTTCTTCGGGGGCGGATGGCTACACCTTC.